Below, 9 T cell receptor beta chains from the same sample are listed, as sequenced in a study of identical twins (dated by TCRdb to between 2015 and 2016). Receptor libraries were prepared by 5' RACE. Sequencer: Illumina HiSeq 2000. Clones were called with MiXCR by TCRdb after fastp trimmed the public reads at Q25, and only in-frame beta chains were retained. Here each entry gathers all rows of one CDR3 protein and keeps the most common genes and DNA. A total of about 530,000 distinct CDR3 sequences appear in this sample, approximately 16% of them only once. The top ten hold around 0.48% of the sample. This sample was also put to use in a study of yellow fever vaccine responses in identical twins.

What was sequenced was CD4+ T cells sorted from blood. All receptors derive from a woman between 18 and 29 years old in good health.

This clonotype was seen a few times. This rearrangement joins TRBV12-3 or TRBV12-4 to TRBJ2-2, with 8 bases matching TRBD2. V lost 6 bases to trimming and J lost 7 bases; unmatched junction nucleotides: 10. The CDR3 runs 15 residues. CDR3 sequence reads: CASRSLGRGSGELFF. DNA of the CDR3: TGTGCCAGCAGATCCCTCGGGAGGGGTAGCGGGGAGCTGTTTTTT.

This clonotype has just a few counts. J is TRBJ2-1 and V is TRBV24-1, with D uncertain. The CDR3 extends over 15 amino acids. Trimming took 3 bases from V and 0 from J, leaving 8 bases between them. The germline CDR1 and CDR2 sequences are KGHDR and SFDVKD. CDR3 bases: TGTGCCACCAGTGATACGAGGAGCTCCTACAATGAGCAGTTCTTC. Amino acid sequence: CATSDTRSSYNEQFF.

The rearrangement uses TRBV28 and TRBJ2-5; D possibly corresponds to TRBD2 (6 bases). The V end lost 6 bases, the J end lost 5 bases, and 13 bases lay between the germline ends. The CDR3 contains 13 residues. CDR1 MDHEN and CDR2 SYDVKM come from the germline V gene. The CDR3 region has the DNA TGTGCCAGCAGGGAGGGCTTCCGGGAGACCCAGTACTTC. The encoded protein is CASREGFRETQYF.

The sample holds a few counts of this clonotype. This sequence joins TRBV28 and TRBJ1-1, with TRBD1 identical over 7 bases. V shed 7 bases, J shed 1 base, and the junction held 9 bases outside the gene matches. The CDR3 consists of 15 residues. Per the germline V gene, CDR1 is MDHEN and CDR2 is SYDVKM. This CDR3 is CASKTRDRTNTEAFF. The CDR3 DNA is TGTGCCAGCAAAACAAGGGACAGAACGAACACTGAAGCTTTCTTT.

This clonotype was seen only a few times. The chain uses TRBV7-2 and TRBJ2-3, with D perhaps matching TRBD1 or TRBD2 (5 bases each). V dropped 6 bases and J dropped 3 bases, with 19 bases sitting between them. The CDR3 runs 16 residues. Germline CDR1 and CDR2: SGHTA and FQGNSA. Here the CDR3 reads CASSFPQGGWTDTQYF. DNA of the CDR3: TGTGCCAGCAGTTTCCCTCAGGGCGGGTGGACAGATACGCAGTATTTT.

This clonotype was counted only a few times. This chain uses TRBV11-2 with TRBJ2-2; TRBD1 agrees at 8 bases. CDR3 length equals 16 residues. With V trimmed by 2 bases and J by 3 bases, 5 bases remained unmatched. Germline CDR1 and CDR2: SGHAT and FQNNGV. CDR3 sequence: CASSLRTGIDTGELFF. CDR3 coding DNA: TGTGCCAGCAGCTTAAGGACAGGGATCGACACCGGGGAGCTGTTTTTT.

This clonotype appeared a few times. The chain employs TRBV12-3 or TRBV12-4 and TRBJ1-5; a possible D gene is TRBD1 (6 bases). V lost 3 bases and J 7 bases, leaving 13 bases between the germline ends. The CDR3 runs to 14 residues. The CDR3 spells CASSFQGPGQPQHF. CDR3 coding DNA: TGTGCCAGCAGTTTTCAGGGGCCGGGACAGCCCCAGCATTTT.

This chain joins TRBV20-1 and TRBJ2-1, with TRBD2 identical over 7 bases. The V and J ends lost 2 bases and 6 bases, in that order; junction bases with no gene match: 4. Per the germline V gene, CDR1 is DFQATT and CDR2 is SNEGSKA (reference sequence). The CDR3 is made up of 13 amino acids. The CDR3 loop is CSARSGISNEQFF. CDR3 sequence (DNA): TGCAGTGCTAGAAGCGGGATTTCCAATGAGCAGTTCTTC.

In this sample, this clonotype turned up a few times. J is TRBJ2-1 and V is TRBV20-1; D may be TRBD1 or TRBD2 (5 bases each). Germline-derived CDR1 and CDR2 are DFQATT and SNEGSKA (reference sequence). V shed 5 bases and J shed 5 bases, with 19 bases lying between them. The CDR3 has 15 residues. The CDR3 sequence is CSARTGTGNNNEQFF. For the CDR3, the DNA is TGCAGTGCTCGCACCGGGACGGGGAATAACAATGAGCAGTTCTTC.